These 7 T cell receptor beta chains were all obtained from the same sample, sequenced in a study of blood T cell repertoires in COVID-19. Here immunoSEQ multiplex PCR was the method, and the copy in TCRdb shows in-frame clones only, minus some. The sample yields 110,000 to 150,000 clones, around 77% seen once. Material for sequencing was peripheral blood. The receptors shown here come from a man in his fifties with active or convalescent COVID-19.

The CDR3: CASSFQRAATEAFF. CDR3 DNA sequence: TGTGCCAGCAGTTTTCAGAGGGCAGCCACTGAAGCTTTCTTT. The rearrangement uses TRBV28 and TRBJ1-1, with D uncertain. There are 14 residues in the CDR3. V was cut by 3 bases and J by 4 bases, with 12 bases left in between. Germline V lookup: CDR1 MDHEN, CDR2 SYDVKM.

This clone was counted only a few times. This sequence joins TRBV6-4 and TRBJ1-1, with a weak D call TRBD1 (5 bases). The CDR3 runs to 14 residues. Trimming cost V 7 bases and J 4 bases, with 16 bases left between them. Germline loops: CDR1 MRHNA, CDR2 SNTAGT. The CDR3 sequence is CASTQSQGSTEAFF. DNA for the CDR3: TGTGCCAGCACCCAAAGCCAGGGAAGCACTGAAGCTTTCTTT.

The rearrangement uses TRBV27 and TRBJ2-1; TRBD2 agrees at 12 bases. The CDR3 is made up of 15 amino acids. J was trimmed by 8 bases and V by 0 bases; bases with no gene match: 2. Germline CDR1 and CDR2: MNHEY and SMNVEV (reference sequence). The CDR3 reads CASSLSLAGGDEQFF. CDR3 bases: TGTGCCAGCAGTTTATCTCTAGCGGGAGGGGATGAGCAGTTCTTC.

The rearrangement joins TRBV27 to TRBJ2-7, with 7 bases fitting TRBD1. The ends lost 3 bases at V and 4 bases at J; junction bases unmatched: 6. Germline V gene lookup returns CDR1 MNHEY and CDR2 SMNVEV (reference sequence). The CDR3 spans 14 residues. The CDR3: CASSLRTGPYEQYF. The CDR3 DNA follows: TGTGCCAGCAGTTTGCGGACAGGCCCTTACGAGCAGTACTTC.

This clone has just one count. The chain uses TRBV4-1 and TRBJ1-5; D is possibly TRBD1 (6 bases). V was shortened by 4 bases and J by 4 bases, with 14 bases between the two germline ends. The CDR3 sequence is 15 residues long. The V gene's germline CDR1 is MGHRA and CDR2 YSYEKL. CDR3: CASSPLGGRNQPQHF. In nucleotides, the CDR3 is TGCGCCAGCAGCCCTCTCGGGGGGCGGAATCAGCCCCAGCATTTT.

The chain links TRBV12-5 to TRBJ2-7; no clear D. The length of the CDR3 is 15 residues. Germline-derived CDR1 and CDR2 are LGHNT and FRNRAP. The V end was cut by 1 base, the J end by 5 bases, with 15 bases between. As DNA, the CDR3 is TGTGCTAGTGGTTTGGCACGACTGCAGAGGCACGAGCAGTACTTC. This translates into CASGLARLQRHEQYF. Full variable domain (rest looked up from reference TRBV12-5 and TRBJ2-7): DARVTQTPRHKVTEMGQEVTMRCQPILGHNTVFWYRQTMMQGLELLAYFRNRAPLDDSGMPKDRFSAEMPDATLATLKIQPSEPRDSAVYFCASGLARLQRHEQYFGPGTRLTVT.

The J gene is TRBJ2-4, the V gene TRBV11-1; TRBD1 matches at 8 bases. The ends lost 4 bases at V and 12 bases at J; junction bases unmatched: 5. Germline V gives CDR1 SGHAT, CDR2 FQDESV (reference sequence). The CDR3 consists of 12 residues. CDR3 nucleotides: TGTGCCAGCAGCTCCGACAGGGGCGATCAGTACTTC. This translates into CASSSDRGDQYF.